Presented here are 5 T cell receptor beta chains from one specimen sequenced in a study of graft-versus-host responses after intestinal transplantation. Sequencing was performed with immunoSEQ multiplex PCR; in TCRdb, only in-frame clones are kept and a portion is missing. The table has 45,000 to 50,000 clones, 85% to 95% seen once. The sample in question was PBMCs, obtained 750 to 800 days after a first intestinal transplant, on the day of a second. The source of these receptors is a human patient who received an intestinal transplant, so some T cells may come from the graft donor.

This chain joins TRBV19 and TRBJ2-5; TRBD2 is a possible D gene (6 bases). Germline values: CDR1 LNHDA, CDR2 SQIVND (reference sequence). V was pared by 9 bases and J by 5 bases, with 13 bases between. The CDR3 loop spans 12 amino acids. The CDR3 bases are TGTGCCAGCGGAGGGTTCGGGGAGACCCAGTACTTC. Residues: CASGGFGETQYF.

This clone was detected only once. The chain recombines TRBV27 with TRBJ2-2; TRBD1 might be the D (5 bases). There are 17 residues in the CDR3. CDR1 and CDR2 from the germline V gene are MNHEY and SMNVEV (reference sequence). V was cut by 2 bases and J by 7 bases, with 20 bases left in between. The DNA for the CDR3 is TGTGCCAGCAGTTTAATTGCCAGGGCCAGTTATGGCGGGGAGCTGTTTTTT. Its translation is CASSLIARASYGGELFF.

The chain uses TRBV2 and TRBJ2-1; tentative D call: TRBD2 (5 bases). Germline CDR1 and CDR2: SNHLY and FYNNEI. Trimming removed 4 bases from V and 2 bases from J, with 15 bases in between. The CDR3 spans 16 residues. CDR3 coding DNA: TGTGCCAGCAGTGCGTTCCCAGCGGCCCCCTACAATGAGCAGTTCTTC. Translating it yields CASSAFPAAPYNEQFF.

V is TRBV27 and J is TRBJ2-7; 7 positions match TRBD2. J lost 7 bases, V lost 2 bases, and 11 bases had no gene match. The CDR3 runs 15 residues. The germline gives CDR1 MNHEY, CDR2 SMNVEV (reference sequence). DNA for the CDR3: TGTGCCAGCAGTTTACAATGGGGGGGGACTCTGGAGCAGTACTTC. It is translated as CASSLQWGGTLEQYF.

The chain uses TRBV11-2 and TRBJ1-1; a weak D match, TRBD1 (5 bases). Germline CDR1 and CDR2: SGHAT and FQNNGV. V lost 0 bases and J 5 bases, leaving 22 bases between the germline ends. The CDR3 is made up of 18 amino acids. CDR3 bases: TGTGCCAGCAGCTTAGAAATCGGATGGGCAGGGCCGAAGACTGAAGCTTTCTTT. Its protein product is CASSLEIGWAGPKTEAFF.